Included here is one T cell receptor beta chain sequence, with context. V was cut by 2 bases and J by 8 bases, with 21 bases left in between. In germline, CDR1 is KGHSH, CDR2 LQKENI. This CDR3 has 16 amino acids. This specimen belongs to a study of T cells and Merkel cell carcinoma outcomes. Some clones are missing from TCRdb's copy, which holds only in-frame ones; the method was immunoSEQ multiplex PCR. The repertoire includes under 20,000 clones, almost 85% of them detected once, and 3.1% sits in the top ten. The source is a human donor with Merkel cell carcinoma. Sequencing used tumor tissue from Merkel cell carcinoma. The chain employs TRBV18 and TRBJ1-2; possible D gene TRBD1, 6 bases. The CDR3 sequence: CASSPTSDRSAGGYTF. The CDR3 nucleotides are TGTGCCAGCTCACCAACGTCGGACAGATCTGCGGGAGGCTACACCTTC.